This T cell receptor (beta chain) was observed in a study of CXCR3-negative and CXCR3-positive naive CD8 T cells. Background on the study: Per-library TRB read counts averaged about 1.5 +/- 0.3 million, adding up to about 135 million in total.

A note on this clonotype: What it binds is not known.

Libraries were UMI-labeled 5' RACE TRB cDNA. Each CDR3 protein gets one entry in TCRdb, which reprocessed the 5' RACE reads and gives no DNA. The repertoire table contains under 150,000 distinct CDR3 sequences. Study-level results: Naive CXCR3-positive cells had TRB CDR3s more hydrophobic than those of CXCR3-negative naive cells.

The germline V gene has CDR1 SGHTA and CDR2 FQGNSA. The CDR3 loop spans 13 amino acids. The authors gated naive CD8+ T cells as CD45RO-CCR7+CD27+CD95-. Source material: naive CXCR3+ CD8+ T cells from blood. Specified subset: CD45RO-CCR7+CD27+CD95- naive CD8+ T cells expressing CXCR3 (TNR3+). This TCR was sampled from a human donor in good health. Some clones in this sample may be carry-over from other donors' samples. This chain connects TRBV7-2 to TRBJ2-3. The CDR3 loop reads CASRNSGTDTQYF.